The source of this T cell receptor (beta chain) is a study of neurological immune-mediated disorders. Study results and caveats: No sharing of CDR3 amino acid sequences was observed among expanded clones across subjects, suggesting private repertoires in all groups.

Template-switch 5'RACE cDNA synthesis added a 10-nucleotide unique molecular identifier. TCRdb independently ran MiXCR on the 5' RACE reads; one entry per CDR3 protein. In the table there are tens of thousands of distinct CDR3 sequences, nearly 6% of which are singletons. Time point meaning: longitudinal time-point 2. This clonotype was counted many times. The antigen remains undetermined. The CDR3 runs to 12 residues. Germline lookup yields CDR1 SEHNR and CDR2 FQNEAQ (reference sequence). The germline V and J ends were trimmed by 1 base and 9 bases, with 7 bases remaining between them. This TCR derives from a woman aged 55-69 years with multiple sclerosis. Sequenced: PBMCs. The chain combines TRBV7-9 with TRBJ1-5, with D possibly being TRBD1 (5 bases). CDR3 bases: TGTGCCAGCAGCTTAGTTGGGGGGCCCCAGCATTTT. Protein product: CASSLVGGPQHF.